These 31 T cell receptor beta chains originate from one sample sequenced in a study of T-cell reconstitution after alpha-beta-depleted transplantation in children. Unique molecular identifiers were incorporated when the TCRbeta library was constructed. TCRdb re-analysed the PCR reads in MiXCR, keeping a single row per CDR3 protein. The sample lists 90,000 to 120,000 distinct CDR3 sequences, 5.5% to 7% seen once, with around 23% in the top ten. The sample was PBMCs, mostly from graft donor cells, taken 360 days after TCRalphabeta/CD19-depleted stem cell transplant. The origin of the receptors is a male patient under 10 years old who had a stem cell transplant for acute lymphoblastic leukemia, so the T cells may come from the graft donor.

Many counts were recorded for this clonotype. The chain links TRBV27 to TRBJ2-2; D unclear. This CDR3 has 15 amino acids. Germline V gene data show CDR1 as MNHEY and CDR2 as SMNVEV (reference sequence). V gave up 6 bases and J gave up 5 bases, with 16 bases separating them. The CDR3 region has the DNA TGTGCCAGCAGGCCCCGACCTTTTGGTACCGGGGAGCTGTTTTTT. Protein: CASRPRPFGTGELFF.

The V and J genes are TRBV7-6 and TRBJ2-5; D not certain. The CDR3 consists of 15 residues. CDR1 is SGHVS and CDR2 is FNYEAQ in the germline V gene. Trimming left V 5 bases short and J 5 bases short, with 18 bases between. Here the CDR3 DNA reads TGTGCCAGCAGCCCCGCAGGTCGAATGTGGGAGACCCAGTACTTC. Translation gives CASSPAGRMWETQYF.

The chain is built from TRBV12-3 or TRBV12-4 and TRBJ2-5, with 7 positions matching TRBD1. With V trimmed by 10 bases and J by 5 bases, 7 bases remained unmatched. CDR3 size: 12 residues. The CDR3 DNA reads TGTGCCATCCTCCGCAGGGGGGAGACCCAGTACTTC. Its translation: CAILRRGETQYF.

This clonotype was counted at least ten times. The rearrangement uses TRBV29-1 and TRBJ2-1, with TRBD1 matching over 9 bases. The CDR3 loop spans 16 amino acids. Trimming removed 5 bases from V and 3 bases from J; junction bases left unmatched: 11. CDR1 SQVTM and CDR2 ANQGSEA come from the germline V gene. CDR3: CSVKGVGDRDYNEQFF. Written as DNA, the CDR3 is TGCAGCGTTAAAGGGGTTGGGGACAGGGACTACAATGAGCAGTTCTTC.

This clonotype was detected once. The rearrangement joins TRBV27 to TRBJ1-1, with no clear D. The length of the CDR3 is 14 residues. Trimming left V 3 bases short and J 7 bases short, with 15 bases between. Looked up from germline, CDR1 is MNHEY and CDR2 is SMNVEV (reference sequence). The CDR3 protein is CASSLTPTPVEAFF. As DNA, the CDR3 is TGTGCCAGCAGTTTGACCCCCACCCCAGTTGAAGCTTTCTTT.

There are many counts of this clonotype. The chain joins TRBV6-5 to TRBJ2-7; D unclear. The germline V gene encodes CDR1 MNHEY and CDR2 SVGAGI. Trimming left V 6 bases short and J 4 bases short, with 13 bases between. The CDR3 extends over 13 amino acids. The DNA of the CDR3 is TGTGCCAGCAGCCTCTCCGAAGGGTACGAGCAGTACTTC. Protein sequence: CASSLSEGYEQYF.

This clonotype was recorded many times. V gene TRBV11-1 combines with J gene TRBJ2-2, with unresolved D. V gave up 1 base and J gave up 0 bases, with 6 bases separating them. From germline, CDR1 is SGHAT and CDR2 FQDESV (reference sequence). The CDR3 is 15 amino acids. As DNA, the CDR3 is TGTGCCAGCAGCTTAGGATTCGCGAACACCGGGGAGCTGTTTTTT. Protein: CASSLGFANTGELFF.

This clonotype was detected ten times or more. This rearrangement joins TRBV5-1 to TRBJ1-2; 7 bases map to TRBD1. Germline CDR1 reads SGHRS; CDR2 reads YFSETQ. V shed 4 bases and J 6 bases; nucleotides not matched to a gene: 0. This CDR3 comprises 11 residues. The CDR3 is CASSDRDGYTF. The CDR3 nucleotides read TGCGCCAGCAGCGACAGGGATGGCTACACCTTC.

The gene calls are TRBV9 and TRBJ2-3; perhaps TRBD2 as D (6 bases). This CDR3 has 16 residues. V dropped 0 bases and J dropped 2 bases, with 13 bases sitting between them. The germline gives CDR1 SGDLS, CDR2 YYNGEE. The CDR3 spells CASSVAVGLLTDTQYF. CDR3 DNA sequence: TGTGCCAGCAGCGTAGCAGTGGGACTTCTCACAGATACGCAGTATTTT.

This clonotype counts as medium-sized. This rearrangement joins TRBV7-9 to TRBJ2-5, with TRBD2 as a possible D gene (5 bases). Germline V CDR1 and CDR2: SEHNR, FQNEAQ (reference sequence). V lost 4 bases, J lost 3 bases, and 12 bases lay in between. CDR3 length: 14 residues. The CDR3 loop reads CASSWTSLKETQYF. CDR3 bases: TGTGCCAGCAGCTGGACTTCTCTTAAAGAGACCCAGTACTTC.

This clonotype was counted ten times or more. V gene TRBV7-9 combines with J gene TRBJ1-1, with D tentatively TRBD1 (6 bases). The germline V and J ends were trimmed by 5 bases and 1 base, with 14 bases remaining between them. The CDR3 runs to 15 residues. CDR1 is SEHNR and CDR2 is FQNEAQ in the germline V gene (reference sequence). CDR3 protein: CASSGRDTRNTEAFF. In DNA form, the CDR3 reads TGTGCCAGCAGCGGGAGGGACACCCGGAACACTGAAGCTTTCTTT.

This clonotype was observed many times. The chain employs TRBV12-3 or TRBV12-4 and TRBJ2-3; D is undetermined. This CDR3 contains 13 residues. Trimming pared 1 base from V and 6 bases from J, leaving 8 bases between. The CDR3 region is CASSLGRADTQYF. DNA for the CDR3: TGTGCCAGCAGTTTAGGCCGTGCGGATACGCAGTATTTT.

This clonotype was counted between two and nine times. The chain uses TRBV20-1 and TRBJ2-5, with 14 bases that match TRBD2. After removal of 5 bases from V and 3 bases from J, the junction contained 8 bases not matched to a gene. The germline V gene has CDR1 DFQATT and CDR2 SNEGSKA (reference sequence). The CDR3 consists of 16 residues. The CDR3 bases are TGCAGTGCTCGACCGGGACTAGCGGGAGTGAAAGAGACCCAGTACTTC. As protein: CSARPGLAGVKETQYF.

This clonotype has only a few counts. This chain links TRBV27 with TRBJ2-2, with D perhaps TRBD2 (6 bases). V gave up 4 bases and J gave up 8 bases, with 14 bases separating them. This CDR3 contains 14 residues. Germline CDR1 MNHEY, CDR2 SMNVEV (reference sequence). The CDR3 region is CASSWVGAGGELFF. The CDR3 DNA sequence: TGTGCCAGCAGTTGGGTTGGGGCGGGGGGGGAGCTGTTTTTT.

The chain carries TRBV6-1 and TRBJ2-5, with 15 bases fitting TRBD2. Trimming took 6 bases from V and 1 from J; bases not matched to a gene: 3. The V gene's germline CDR1 is MNHNS and CDR2 SASEGT. This CDR3 spans 16 amino acids. Written as DNA, the CDR3 is TGTGCCAGCAGGGGGACTAGCGGGGGGTGCCAAGAGACCCAGTACTTC. Translation: CASRGTSGGCQETQYF.

The sample holds many counts of this clonotype. The V and J genes are TRBV4-3 and TRBJ2-2; a possible D gene is TRBD2 (6 bases). The V gene lost 0 bases and the J gene lost 7 bases, with 9 bases spanning the gap. CDR1 and CDR2 from the germline V gene are LGHNA and YSLEER. The CDR3 spans 14 residues. CDR3 nucleotide sequence: TGCGCCAGCAGCCAAGATCGGGGGAACGGGGAGCTGTTTTTT. Translation: CASSQDRGNGELFF.

J is TRBJ2-1 and V is TRBV24-1; TRBD2 is a possible D gene (6 bases). This CDR3 has 14 residues. Germline V gene data show CDR1 as KGHDR and CDR2 as SFDVKD. Trimming cost V 1 base and J 6 bases, with 9 bases left between them. The CDR3, as DNA: TGTGCCACCAGTGATTTTAGGAGGGCCAATGAGCAGTTCTTC. It yields the protein CATSDFRRANEQFF.

This clonotype occurred a few times. The chain carries TRBV20-1 and TRBJ2-5; the D gene could be TRBD1 or TRBD2 (5 bases each). The V end was cut by 3 bases, the J end by 3 bases, with 17 bases between. CDR1 and CDR2 from the germline V gene are DFQATT and SNEGSKA (reference sequence). The CDR3 spans 15 residues. In DNA, the CDR3 is TGCAGTGCTAGTGGTTATAAGGGGCGGGAAGAGACCCAGTACTTC. Its protein product is CSASGYKGREETQYF.

This clonotype showed up many times. The J gene is TRBJ2-3, the V gene TRBV7-9, with 7 bases matching TRBD2. With 1 base clipped from V and 4 bases from J, the junction kept 2 bases outside the gene matches. Looked up from germline, CDR1 is SEHNR and CDR2 is FQNEAQ (reference sequence). This CDR3 is 14 amino acids long. In DNA form, the CDR3 reads TGTGCCAGCAGCTTAGGGACTAGATCAGATACGCAGTATTTT. It encodes CASSLGTRSDTQYF.

This clonotype appeared a few times. CDR3 DNA: TGTGCCACCAGCAGAGGGCCCCCGGGACTAGCGGCCTACGAGCAGTACTTC. Protein product: CATSRGPPGLAAYEQYF. The rearrangement links TRBV15 to TRBJ2-7; 11 bases agree with TRBD2. This CDR3 has 17 residues. Germline values: CDR1 LNHNV, CDR2 YYDKDF (reference sequence). V lost 1 base to trimming and J lost 2 bases; unmatched junction nucleotides: 7. Complete variable domain (other parts from reference TRBV15 and TRBJ2-7): DAMVIQNPRYQVTQFGKPVTLSCSQTLNHNVMYWYQQKSSQAPKLLFHYYDKDFNNEADTPDNFQSRRPNTSFCFLDIRSPGLGDTAMYLCATSRGPPGLAAYEQYFGPGTRLTVT.

This clonotype appeared many times. The gene calls are TRBV5-6 and TRBJ2-2; the D is unclear. This CDR3 contains 16 residues. Germline CDR1 reads SGHDT; CDR2 reads YYEEEE. V lost 4 bases, J lost 0 bases, and 13 bases lay in between. Written as DNA, the CDR3 is TGTGCCAGCAGCGACCATACAGAGACGAACACCGGGGAGCTGTTTTTT. Translated, it gives CASSDHTETNTGELFF.

This clonotype has a count of ten or more. This chain joins TRBV20-1 and TRBJ2-7, with TRBD1 as a possible D gene (6 bases). The CDR3 totals 12 residues. CDR1 is DFQATT and CDR2 is SNEGSKA in the germline V gene (reference sequence). V lost 2 bases and J lost 4, with 9 bases in between. The CDR3, as DNA: TGCAGTGCTAGACAGGGGTTATACGAGCAGTACTTC. This gives the protein CSARQGLYEQYF.

This clonotype was counted ten times or more. The chain links TRBV29-1 to TRBJ2-3, with TRBD2 matching over 9 bases. V lost 0 bases and J lost 1; bases outside the gene matches: 5. This CDR3 is built from 16 residues. Germline V lookup: CDR1 SQVTM, CDR2 ANQGSEA. CDR3 residues: CSVEDRLAGRTDTQYF. CDR3 coding DNA: TGCAGCGTTGAAGATAGGCTAGCGGGGCGCACAGATACGCAGTATTTT.

This clonotype was seen more than once but under ten times. The V call is TRBV9, the J call TRBJ2-7, with a weak D call TRBD2 (6 bases). Per the germline V gene, CDR1 is SGDLS and CDR2 is YYNGEE. There are 17 residues in the CDR3. V lost 1 base and J 1 base, leaving 18 bases between the germline ends. In DNA, the CDR3 is TGTGCCAGCAGCGTAACCCCCGTGGGACTCGAATCCTACGAGCAGTACTTC. Its protein product is CASSVTPVGLESYEQYF.

Many counts were recorded for this clonotype. This chain joins TRBV5-1 and TRBJ2-7; 9 bases agree with TRBD1. Trimming cost V 0 bases and J 2 bases; bases outside gene matches: 3. This CDR3 region has 15 residues. The germline gives CDR1 SGHRS, CDR2 YFSETQ. CDR3 coding DNA: TGCGCCAGCAGCTTGGACGGACAGGGGACCTACGAGCAGTACTTC. The encoded protein is CASSLDGQGTYEQYF.

Ten or more counts support this clonotype. This chain connects TRBV4-3 to TRBJ1-1; the match to TRBD1 covers 9 bases. CDR3 length: 14 residues. The germline CDR1 and CDR2 sequences are LGHNA and YSLEER. V lost 7 bases, J lost 5 bases, and 8 bases stayed unmatched. The CDR3 loop reads CASNNRGLGTEAFF. The CDR3 DNA reads as TGCGCCAGCAATAACAGGGGGCTGGGAACTGAAGCTTTCTTT.

This clonotype was counted many times. J is TRBJ2-7 and V is TRBV20-1; no clear D gene. Trimming cost V 3 bases and J 0 bases, with 9 bases left between them. The CDR3 runs 13 residues. CDR1 is DFQATT and CDR2 is SNEGSKA in the germline V gene (reference sequence). This chain's CDR3 is CSASSGRSYEQYF. In DNA form, the CDR3 reads TGCAGTGCTAGTTCGGGCCGCTCCTACGAGCAGTACTTC.

This clonotype was seen a few times. The rearrangement links TRBV11-1 to TRBJ2-7; 10 bases line up with TRBD2. This CDR3 is built from 18 residues. The V gene end was trimmed by 1 base and the J gene end by 2 bases; junction bases not matched to a gene: 11. Germline V gene data show CDR1 as SGHAT and CDR2 as FQDESV (reference sequence). CDR3 region: CASSLVGSASGRTYEQYF. Written as DNA, the CDR3 is TGTGCCAGCAGCTTAGTGGGTTCGGCTAGCGGGAGAACCTACGAGCAGTACTTC.

The V call is TRBV3-1, the J call TRBJ2-7; D may be TRBD1 or TRBD2 (6 bases each). There are 16 residues in the CDR3. The V end lost 4 bases, the J end lost 2 bases, and 18 bases lay between the germline ends. Germline CDR1 and CDR2: LGHDT and YNNKEL (reference sequence). The CDR3 DNA sequence: TGTGCCAGCAGCCCCCGAAGGGGGGCGCGAGCCTACGAGCAGTACTTC. Its protein is CASSPRRGARAYEQYF.

The table lists this clonotype with many counts. The CDR3 DNA is TGTGCCAGCAGCTCGCTAGAAGAGACCCAGTACTTC. It translates to CASSSLEETQYF. The chain has TRBV7-9 and TRBJ2-5; D is ambiguous. CDR1 is SEHNR and CDR2 is FQNEAQ in the germline V gene (reference sequence). V lost 4 bases and J 3 bases, leaving 6 bases between the germline ends. CDR3 length: 12 amino acids.

This clonotype was observed many times. This sequence joins TRBV4-2 and TRBJ2-5, with TRBD2 identical over 9 bases. The CDR3 is made up of 14 amino acids. CDR1 and CDR2 (germline): LGHNA, YNFKEQ. The V and J ends lost 5 bases and 2 bases, in that order; junction bases with no gene match: 3. CDR3 loop: CASSGAGGQETQYF. The DNA of the CDR3 is TGTGCCAGCAGCGGAGCGGGGGGTCAAGAGACCCAGTACTTC.